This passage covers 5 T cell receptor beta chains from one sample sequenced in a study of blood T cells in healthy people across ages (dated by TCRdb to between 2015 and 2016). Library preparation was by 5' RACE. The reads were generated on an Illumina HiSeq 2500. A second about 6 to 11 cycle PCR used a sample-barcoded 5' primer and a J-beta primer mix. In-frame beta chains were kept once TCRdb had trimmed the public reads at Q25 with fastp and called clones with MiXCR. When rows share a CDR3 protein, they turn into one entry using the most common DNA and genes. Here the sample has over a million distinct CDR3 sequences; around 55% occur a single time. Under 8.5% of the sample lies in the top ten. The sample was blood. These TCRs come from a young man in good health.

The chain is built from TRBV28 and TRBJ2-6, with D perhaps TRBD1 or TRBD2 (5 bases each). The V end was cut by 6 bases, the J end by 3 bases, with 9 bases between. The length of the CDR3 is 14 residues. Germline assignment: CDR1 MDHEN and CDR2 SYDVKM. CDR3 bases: TGTGCCAGCAGCCGGGGCGGTGGGGCCAACGTCCTGACTTTC. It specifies CASSRGGGANVLTF.

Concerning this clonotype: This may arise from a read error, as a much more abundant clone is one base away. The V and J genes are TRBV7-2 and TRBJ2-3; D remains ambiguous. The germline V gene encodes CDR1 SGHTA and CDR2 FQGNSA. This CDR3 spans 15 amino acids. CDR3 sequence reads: CASSLIPSTTATQYF. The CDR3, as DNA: TGTGCCAGCAGCTTAATTCCCTCGACCACAGCTACGCAGTATTTT. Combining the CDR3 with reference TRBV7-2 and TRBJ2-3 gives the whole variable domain GAGVSQSPSNKVTEKGKDVELRCDPISGHTALYWYRQSLGQGLEFLIYFQGNSAPDKSGLPSDRFSAERTGGSVSTLTIQRTQQEDSAVYLCASSLIPSTTATQYFGPGTRLTVL.

The CDR3 sequence is CASSQGIAGTYQETQYF. In nucleotides, the CDR3 is TGCGCCAGCAGCCAAGGGATAGCGGGGACGTACCAAGAGACCCAGTACTTC. The J gene is TRBJ2-5, the V gene TRBV4-1, with TRBD2 matching over 8 bases. The ends lost 1 base at V and 0 bases at J; junction bases unmatched: 7. The CDR3 runs 17 residues. Germline V gene lookup returns CDR1 MGHRA and CDR2 YSYEKL.

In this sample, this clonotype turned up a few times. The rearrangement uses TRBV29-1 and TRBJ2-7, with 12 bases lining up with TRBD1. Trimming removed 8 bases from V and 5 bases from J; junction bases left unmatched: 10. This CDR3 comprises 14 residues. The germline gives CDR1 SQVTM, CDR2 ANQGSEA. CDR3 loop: CSTDSGTGGDEQYF. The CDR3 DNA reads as TGCAGCACTGATTCCGGGACAGGGGGCGACGAGCAGTACTTC.

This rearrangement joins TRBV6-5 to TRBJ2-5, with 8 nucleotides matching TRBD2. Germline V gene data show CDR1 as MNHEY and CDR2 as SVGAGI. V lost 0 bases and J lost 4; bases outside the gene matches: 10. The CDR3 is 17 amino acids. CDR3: CASSYSSGTRGSETQYF. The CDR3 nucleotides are TGTGCCAGCAGTTACTCTTCGGGGACTAGGGGATCAGAGACCCAGTACTTC.